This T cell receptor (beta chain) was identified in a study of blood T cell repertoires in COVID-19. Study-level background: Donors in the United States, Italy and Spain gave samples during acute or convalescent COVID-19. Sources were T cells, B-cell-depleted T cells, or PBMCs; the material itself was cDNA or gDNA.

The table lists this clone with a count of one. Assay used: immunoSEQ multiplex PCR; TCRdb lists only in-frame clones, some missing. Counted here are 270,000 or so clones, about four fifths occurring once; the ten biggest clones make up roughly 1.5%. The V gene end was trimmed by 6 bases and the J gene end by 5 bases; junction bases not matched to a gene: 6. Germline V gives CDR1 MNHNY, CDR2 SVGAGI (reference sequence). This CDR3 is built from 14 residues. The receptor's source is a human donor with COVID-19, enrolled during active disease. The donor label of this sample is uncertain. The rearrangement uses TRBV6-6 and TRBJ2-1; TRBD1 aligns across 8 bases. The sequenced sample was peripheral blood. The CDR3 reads CASRPGQVDNEQFF. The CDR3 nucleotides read TGTGCCAGCAGACCGGGACAGGTAGACAATGAGCAGTTCTTC.